The clone carrying this T cell receptor (beta chain) was seen at least ten times. Its antigen is not identified. TCRdb redid the calling of the multiplex PCR reads with MiXCR, one entry per CDR3 protein. The sample comprises approximately 130,000 distinct CDR3 sequences, 20% to 25% of which are singletons, and roughly 2% rests with the top ten. V dropped 5 bases and J dropped 6 bases, with 12 bases sitting between them. The CDR3 runs 12 residues. Germline V gene sequence: CDR1 GTSNPN, CDR2 SVGIG (reference sequence). Axillary draining lymph nodes of breast cancer patients supplied the node samples. These data come from a study of breast tumors, draining lymph nodes, adjacent tissues. General study points: Tumor T cell lymph node origin was a supported hypothesis, not proven. Tumor and nontumor repertoires were significantly more similar in luminal-like than in basal-like breast cancer.

The chain couples TRBV30 to TRBJ2-3; TRBD2 is a possible D gene (6 bases). The sequencing input was axillary lymph node tissue. The origin of this receptor is a female donor with breast cancer. Some clones in this sample may be carry-over from other donors' samples. The CDR3 sequence is CAWRGTVDTQYF. CDR3 sequence (DNA): TGTGCCTGGCGGGGGACCGTGGATACGCAGTATTTT.